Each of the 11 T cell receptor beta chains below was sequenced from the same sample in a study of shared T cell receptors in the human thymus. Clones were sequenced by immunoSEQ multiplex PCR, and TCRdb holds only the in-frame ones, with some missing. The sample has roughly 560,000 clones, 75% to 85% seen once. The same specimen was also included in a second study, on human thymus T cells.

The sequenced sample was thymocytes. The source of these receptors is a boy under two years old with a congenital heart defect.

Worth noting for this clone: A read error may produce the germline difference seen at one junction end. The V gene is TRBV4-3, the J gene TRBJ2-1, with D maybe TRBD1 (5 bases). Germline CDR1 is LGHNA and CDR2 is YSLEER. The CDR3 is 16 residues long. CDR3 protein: CASSPSRRSLDNEQFF. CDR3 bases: TGCGCCAGCAGCCCCTCGCGCAGGAGCTTGGACAATGAGCAATTCTTC.

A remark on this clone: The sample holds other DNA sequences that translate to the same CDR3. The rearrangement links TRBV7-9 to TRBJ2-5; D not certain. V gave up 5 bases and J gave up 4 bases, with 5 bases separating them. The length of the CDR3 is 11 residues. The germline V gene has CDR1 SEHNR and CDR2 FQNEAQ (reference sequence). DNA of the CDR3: TGTGCCAGCAGCCCCCGAGAGACCCAGTACTTC. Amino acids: CASSPRETQYF.

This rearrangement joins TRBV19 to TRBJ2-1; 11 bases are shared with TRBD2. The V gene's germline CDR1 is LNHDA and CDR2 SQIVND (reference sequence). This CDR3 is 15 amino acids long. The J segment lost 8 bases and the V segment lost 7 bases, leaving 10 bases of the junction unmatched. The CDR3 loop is CASIPTSGIRDEQFF. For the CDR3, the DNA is TGTGCCAGTATCCCGACTAGCGGGATCCGGGATGAGCAGTTCTTC. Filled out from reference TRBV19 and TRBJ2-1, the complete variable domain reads DGGITQSPKYLFRKEGQNVTLSCEQNLNHDAMYWYRQDPGQGLRLIYYSQIVNDFQKGDIAEGYSVSREKKESFPLTVTSAQKNPTAFYLCASIPTSGIRDEQFFGPGTRLTVL.

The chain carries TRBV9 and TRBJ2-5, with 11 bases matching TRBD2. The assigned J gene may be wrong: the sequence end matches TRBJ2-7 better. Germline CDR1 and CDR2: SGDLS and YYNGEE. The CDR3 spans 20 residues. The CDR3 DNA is TGTGCCAGCAGCGTAGTAGGGCTAGCGGGAGGTTTTCCCCAAACCTACGAGCAGTACTTC. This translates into CASSVVGLAGGFPQTYEQYF.

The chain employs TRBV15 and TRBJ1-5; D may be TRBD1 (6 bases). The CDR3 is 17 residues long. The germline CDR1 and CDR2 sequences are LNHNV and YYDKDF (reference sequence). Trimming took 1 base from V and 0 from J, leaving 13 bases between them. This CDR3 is CATSRGQDPYSNQPQHF. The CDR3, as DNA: TGTGCCACCAGCAGAGGACAGGATCCTTATAGCAATCAGCCCCAGCATTTT.

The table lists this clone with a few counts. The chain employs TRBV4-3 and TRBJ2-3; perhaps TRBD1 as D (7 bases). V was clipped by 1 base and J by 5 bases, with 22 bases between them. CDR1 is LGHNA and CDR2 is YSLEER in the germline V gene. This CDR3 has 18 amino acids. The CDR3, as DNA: TGCGCCAGCAGCCAAGTAGGAAAGGGGGCGCCCGGGGGAGATACGCAGTATTTT. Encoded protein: CASSQVGKGAPGGDTQYF.

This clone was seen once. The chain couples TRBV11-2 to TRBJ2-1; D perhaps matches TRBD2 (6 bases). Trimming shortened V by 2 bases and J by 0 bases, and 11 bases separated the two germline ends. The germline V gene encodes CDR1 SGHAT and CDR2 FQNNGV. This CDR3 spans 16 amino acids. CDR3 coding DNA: TGTGCCAGCAGCTTACCGGGACTTCGCTCCTACAATGAGCAGTTCTTC. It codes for CASSLPGLRSYNEQFF.

CDR3 loop: CASSFSRATGANVLTF. The CDR3, as DNA: TGTGCCAGCAGCTTTTCGCGGGCAACTGGGGCCAACGTCCTGACTTTC. This chain uses TRBV5-6 with TRBJ2-6, with D perhaps TRBD2 (5 bases). The CDR3 totals 16 residues. The germline CDR1 and CDR2 sequences are SGHDT and YYEEEE. Trimming took off 2 bases at V and 2 bases at J, with 11 bases between the two ends.

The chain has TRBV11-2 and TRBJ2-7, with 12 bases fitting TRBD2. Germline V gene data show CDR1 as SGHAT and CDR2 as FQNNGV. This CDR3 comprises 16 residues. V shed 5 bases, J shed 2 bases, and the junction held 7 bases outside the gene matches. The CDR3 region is CASSPLAGGPPYEQYF. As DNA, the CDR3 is TGTGCCAGCAGCCCACTAGCGGGAGGCCCCCCCTACGAGCAGTACTTC.

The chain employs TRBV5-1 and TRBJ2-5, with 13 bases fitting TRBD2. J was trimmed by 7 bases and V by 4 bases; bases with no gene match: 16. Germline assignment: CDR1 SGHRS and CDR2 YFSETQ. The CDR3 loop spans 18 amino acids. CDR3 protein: CASSGPGLAGTPPMTQYF. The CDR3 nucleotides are TGCGCCAGCAGCGGACCGGGACTAGCGGGAACCCCTCCAATGACCCAGTACTTC.

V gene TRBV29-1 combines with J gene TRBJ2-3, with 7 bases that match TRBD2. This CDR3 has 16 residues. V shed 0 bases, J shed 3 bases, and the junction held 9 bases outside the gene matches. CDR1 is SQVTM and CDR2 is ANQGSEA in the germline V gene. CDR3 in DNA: TGCAGCGTTGAAGATCGCGGGGGTGATGGGACAGATACGCAGTATTTT. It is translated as CSVEDRGGDGTDTQYF.